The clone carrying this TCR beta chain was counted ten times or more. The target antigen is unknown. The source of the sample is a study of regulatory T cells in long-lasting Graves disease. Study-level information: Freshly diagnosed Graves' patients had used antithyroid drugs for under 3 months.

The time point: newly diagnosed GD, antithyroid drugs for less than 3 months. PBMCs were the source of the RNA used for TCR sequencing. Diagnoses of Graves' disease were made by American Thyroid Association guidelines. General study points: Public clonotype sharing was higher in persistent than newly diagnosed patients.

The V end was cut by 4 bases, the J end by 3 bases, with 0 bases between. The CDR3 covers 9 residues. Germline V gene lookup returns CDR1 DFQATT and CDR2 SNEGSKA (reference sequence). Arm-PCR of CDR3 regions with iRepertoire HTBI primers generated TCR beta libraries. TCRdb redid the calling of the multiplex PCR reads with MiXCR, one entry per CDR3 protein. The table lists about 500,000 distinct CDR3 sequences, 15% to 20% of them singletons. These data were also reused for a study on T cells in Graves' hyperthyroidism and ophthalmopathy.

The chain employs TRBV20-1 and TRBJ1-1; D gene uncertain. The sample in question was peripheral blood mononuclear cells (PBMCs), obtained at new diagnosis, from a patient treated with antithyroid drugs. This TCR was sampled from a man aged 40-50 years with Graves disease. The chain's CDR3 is CSANTEAFF. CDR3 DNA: TGCAGTGCTAACACTGAAGCTTTCTTT.